The clone carrying this TCR beta chain occurred once. Its antigen is unknown. Only in-frame clones appear in the TCRdb table, and some are missing; sequencing was by immunoSEQ multiplex PCR. The table has over 100,000 clones, about 93% seen once. The CDR3 is made up of 12 amino acids. Trimming took off 8 bases at V and 7 bases at J, with 10 bases between the two ends. Germline CDR1 SGHDT, CDR2 YYEEEE. This record belongs to a study of siplizumab effects on memory and regulatory T cells. Broader study findings: Mean Treg-derived proportions of mappable alloreactive CD4+ clones were around 75% for siplizumab and less than 35% for controls. Researchers could not give a naive or memory phenotype to roughly 80-97% of proliferating CD4+ or CD8+ clones.

Sample: non-Treg CD4+ T cells sorted from blood. J is TRBJ1-6 and V is TRBV5-6; no clear D gene. This sequence was found in a human donor in good health. The DNA of the CDR3 is TGTGCCAGTGGACGGAGGAATTCACCCCTCCACTTT. Translating gives CASGRRNSPLHF.